This passage covers 8 T cell receptor beta chains from one sample sequenced in a study of radiotherapy plus CTLA-4 blockade in lung cancer. Clones were sequenced by immunoSEQ multiplex PCR, and TCRdb holds only the in-frame ones, with some missing. The sample has more than 55,000 clones, around four fifths seen once; the top ten hold roughly 4%. Source: peripheral blood, taken from a patient treated with radiotherapy plus ipilimumab. The receptors stem from a human donor with non-small cell lung cancer who had a partial response to radiotherapy plus ipilimumab.

J is TRBJ2-1 and V is TRBV7-9; maybe TRBD2 (5 bases). The V end was cut by 2 bases, the J end by 9 bases, with 8 bases between. The CDR3 sequence is 12 residues long. Germline V gene sequence: CDR1 SEHNR, CDR2 FQNEAQ (reference sequence). The DNA of the CDR3 is TGTGCCAGCAGCTTACTAGCTGGTGAGCAGTTCTTC. This gives the protein CASSLLAGEQFF. The full variable domain, in which reference TRBV7-9 and TRBJ2-1 provide the parts outside the CDR3, is DTGVSQNPRHKITKRGQNVTFRCDPISEHNRLYWYRQTLGQGPEFLTYFQNEAQLEKSRLLSDRFSAERPKGSFSTLEIQRTEQGDSAMYLCASSLLAGEQFFGPGTRLTVL.

The sample holds a few counts of this clone. The rearrangement links TRBV4-1 to TRBJ2-6; D is perhaps TRBD1 (5 bases). Germline lookup yields CDR1 MGHRA and CDR2 YSYEKL. V lost 3 bases to trimming and J lost 0 bases, with 9 bases between them. The CDR3 contains 16 residues. The CDR3, as DNA: TGCGCCAGCAGCCACATACAGGTCTCTGGGGCCAACGTCCTGACTTTC. It encodes CASSHIQVSGANVLTF.

This clone was found a few times. The chain employs TRBV5-5 and TRBJ2-7, with TRBD1 matching 7 bases. The CDR3 spans 15 residues. Germline CDR1 SGHKS, CDR2 YYEKEE (reference sequence). The trim removed 0 bases at V and 7 bases at J, leaving 10 bases unmatched. The CDR3 DNA is TGTGCCAGCAGCTTGGGGGACAGCGGTCGGTGGGAGCAGTACTTC. It codes for CASSLGDSGRWEQYF.

In this sample, this clone turned up a few times. CDR3 sequence: CASSQIPGQGSHEQYF. In DNA form, the CDR3 reads TGCGCCAGCAGCCAGATCCCGGGACAGGGATCGCACGAGCAGTACTTC. The chain links TRBV4-1 to TRBJ2-7; 9 bases fit TRBD1. The germline V gene encodes CDR1 MGHRA and CDR2 YSYEKL. Trimming took 3 bases from V and 5 from J; bases not matched to a gene: 11. This CDR3 has 16 residues.

The rearrangement links TRBV5-1 to TRBJ2-2; maybe TRBD1 (6 bases). CDR1 is SGHRS, CDR2 YFSETQ, per germline. V was clipped by 4 bases and J by 4 bases, with 17 bases between them. The CDR3 consists of 16 residues. CDR3 nucleotides: TGCGCCAGCAGCCCATTCGGAACAGGGTTCACCGGGGAGCTGTTTTTT. As protein: CASSPFGTGFTGELFF.

The chain links TRBV6-5 to TRBJ2-7; D remains unclear. V lost 5 bases to trimming and J lost 9 bases, with 17 bases between them. Per germline, CDR1 MNHEY and CDR2 SVGAGI. There are 13 residues in the CDR3. The DNA for the CDR3 is TGTGCCAGCAGTGAAAGCAACGGTATTGTGCAGTACTTC. Translated, it gives CASSESNGIVQYF.

This clone has just a few counts. This chain connects TRBV5-1 to TRBJ2-2; D is unclear. Trimming left V 6 bases short and J 4 bases short, with 13 bases between. Germline CDR1 reads SGHRS; CDR2 reads YFSETQ. The CDR3 is 14 amino acids. The CDR3 nucleotides are TGCGCCAGCAATCGGCAGGAACCCACCGGGGAGCTGTTTTTT. Translated: CASNRQEPTGELFF.

The gene calls are TRBV27 and TRBJ2-7; 8 bases align to TRBD1. The CDR3 totals 12 residues. V lost 6 bases and J lost 6; bases outside the gene matches: 4. Germline loops: CDR1 MNHEY, CDR2 SMNVEV (reference sequence). As DNA, the CDR3 is TGTGCCAGCAGCGCGACAGGGGCCGAGCAGTACTTC. This codes for CASSATGAEQYF.